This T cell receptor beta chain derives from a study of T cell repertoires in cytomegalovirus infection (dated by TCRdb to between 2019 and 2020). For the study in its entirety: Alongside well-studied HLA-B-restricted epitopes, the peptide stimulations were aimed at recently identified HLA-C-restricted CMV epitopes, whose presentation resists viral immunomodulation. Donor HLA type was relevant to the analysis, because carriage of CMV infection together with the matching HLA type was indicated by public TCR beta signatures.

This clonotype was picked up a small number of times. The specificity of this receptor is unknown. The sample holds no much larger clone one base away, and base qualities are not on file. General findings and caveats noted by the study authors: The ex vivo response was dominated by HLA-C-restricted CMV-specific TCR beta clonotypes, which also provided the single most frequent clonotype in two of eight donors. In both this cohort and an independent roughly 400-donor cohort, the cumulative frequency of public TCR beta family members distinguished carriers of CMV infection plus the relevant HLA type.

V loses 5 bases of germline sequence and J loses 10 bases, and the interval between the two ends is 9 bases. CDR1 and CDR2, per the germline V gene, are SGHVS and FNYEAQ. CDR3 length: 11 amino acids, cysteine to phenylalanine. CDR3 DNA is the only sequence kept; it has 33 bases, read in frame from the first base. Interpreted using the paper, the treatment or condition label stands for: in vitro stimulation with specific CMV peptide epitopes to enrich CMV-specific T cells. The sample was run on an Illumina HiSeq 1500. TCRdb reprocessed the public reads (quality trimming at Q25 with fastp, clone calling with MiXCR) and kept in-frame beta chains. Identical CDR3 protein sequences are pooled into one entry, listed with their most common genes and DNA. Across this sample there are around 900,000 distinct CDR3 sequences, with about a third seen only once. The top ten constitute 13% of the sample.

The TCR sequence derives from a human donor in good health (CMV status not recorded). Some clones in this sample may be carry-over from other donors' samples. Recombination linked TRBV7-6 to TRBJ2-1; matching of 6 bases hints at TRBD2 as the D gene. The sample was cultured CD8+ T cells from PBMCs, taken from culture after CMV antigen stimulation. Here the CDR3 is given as CASSPEGEQFF. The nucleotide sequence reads TGTGCCAGCAGCCCGGAGGGGGAGCAGTTCTTC.